Below, one T cell receptor beta chain is given with its context. The target of this receptor is not known. Base qualities were left out, and no much larger clone turns up one base away. Each donor gave one peripheral blood draw, averaging roughly 120 mL, which was collected into heparinised tubes. A BD FACSAria II was used to sort naive, central memory, regulatory and stem cell-like memory CD4+ T cells with a panel that included CD45RO, CCR7, CD25, CD127, CD95 and CD27. Every sorted population had a purity above 95%. PBMCs were separated immediately by Lymphoprep density gradient centrifugation and were stained directly, without being cultured. So that batch effects would be minimized, each experiment stained and sorted samples in pairs, pairing one healthy donor with one patient. These data come from a study of beta chain features in type 1 diabetes (dated by TCRdb to about 2018). For context, the study as a whole: No differences in mean age, gender distribution, total cell number or subset yield were found between patients and healthy donors. The study compared TCRB repertoires of sorted circulating CD4+ T cell subsets between recently diagnosed type 1 diabetes patients and matched healthy donors. Regulatory and stem cell-like memory subsets were obtained from only 8 patients and roughly eight healthy donors, while naive and central memory subsets were obtained from all 30 or so donors. A total of about 110,000,000 sorted cells were examined across all samples, and a strong correlation was observed between cell number per subset and RNA yield. What the work shows at the level of the full study, not this receptor alone: Because cDNA was sequenced instead of genomic DNA, activated cells with high expression could be over-represented, although the groups did not differ in activation or CD3 levels. A moderate but significant shortening of TCRB CDR3 length was observed in type 1 diabetes patients in all four CD4+ subsets. PCR might favor shorter templates, but patient and control samples were amplified and corrected together, so any skew would affect both groups equally. The naive, central memory and regulatory TCRB repertoires appeared to resemble one another more closely among patients than among healthy donors. Fewer insertions and more nucleotide deletions at VDJ recombination sites were observed in patients with type 1 diabetes, implying thymic rearrangement abnormalities. Because the HLA sub-analyses included only small numbers of individuals, any influence of HLA type on TCRB rearrangement was left unresolved.

The entire amount of isolated RNA was reverse transcribed using the High Capacity cDNA Reverse Transcription Kit, so the sequenced TCRB transcripts were expressed ones. Deep immunoSEQ sequencing was applied to naive, central memory and regulatory T cell samples, giving an average of around 3.4 million total reads per sample. Sorted cells were lysed in RLT buffer, and RNA was extracted using DNase-treated RNeasy Micro or Mini kits according to cell number. To prevent cross-contamination, every cell subset was processed on its own, while patient and healthy donor samples were processed together. Using the immunoSEQ multiplex PCR, TCRB sequences were amplified from cDNA into 87-bp fragments spanning the CDR3 region. The amplicons were sequenced using the Illumina HiSeq platform. As for the original processing: PCR bias was corrected computationally using synthetic template baselines, and reads within Hamming distance 2 were collapsed, with unmergeable singletons discarded. Reads were aligned against IMGT to assign V, D and J genes, CDR3 length and insertions or deletions at six rearrangement sites. Within each subset, clonotype counts were normalized to sorted cell number, and only after that were true diversity and Gini coefficients computed with the tcR R package. Repertoire sharing was quantified using the overlap coefficient calculated on TCRB nucleotide sequences. Out-of-frame TCRB sequences from naive cells were analyzed as a proxy for the pre-selection repertoire. TCRdb mirrors the immuneACCESS table, restricted to in-frame sequences. Some clones are absent from its copies; in checked studies, under half trace to an unresolved V gene, and the reason for the others is unknown. V, J and clone size were drawn from that table, and D and trimming were deduced from the DNA. This sample is represented by around 500,000 clones; over 10% of them were singletons. The ten biggest clones cover over 0.04% of the sample.

The germline V gene sets CDR1 to SGHDN and CDR2 to FVKESK. Including cysteine and phenylalanine, the CDR3 has 15 amino acids. Only the CDR3 region is kept as DNA, spanning 45 bases read in frame from base 1. V gives up 3 bases and J gives up 1 base, and the segment between their germline ends measures 10 bases. This receptor chain uses TRBV14 and TRBJ2-1; tentative D gene TRBD1, with 5 bases matching. This receptor was taken from a woman in her late teens or twenties in good health. The sequencing input was naive CD4+ T cells from blood. The cell subset or site label, as the study defines it: true naive CD4+ T cells. The encoded CDR3 is CASSQGPQSYNEQFF. DNA sequence: TGTGCCAGCAGCCAGGGGCCACAGTCCTACAATGAGCAGTTCTTC.